This section outlines one T cell receptor (beta chain) sequence together with its context. V lost 5 bases, J lost 8 bases, and 5 bases stayed unmatched. CDR1 is MNHEY and CDR2 is SVGAGI in the germline V gene. CDR3 length: 15 amino acids. These data belong to a study of blood T cell repertoires in COVID-19. Study background: COVID-19 samples, acute and convalescent, were from the United States, Italy and Spain. In each case, the material was cDNA or gDNA derived from T cells, B-cell-depleted T cells, or PBMCs.

Source study methods: It was from reference gene primer amplification that nucleated cell counts were estimated. Only in-frame clones appear in the TCRdb table, and some are missing; sequencing was by immunoSEQ multiplex PCR. For V, J and clone size, that table is used; D and trimming come from the DNA. The sample lists some 120,000 clones, roughly 69% occurring once. The sample consisted of peripheral blood. The receptor was isolated from a woman in her sixties or seventies with acute or convalescent COVID-19. V is TRBV6-5 and J is TRBJ2-1, with 14 bases identical to TRBD2. CDR3 residues: CASSTGLAGVDEQFF. The CDR3 region has the DNA TGTGCCAGCAGTACGGGACTAGCGGGAGTAGATGAGCAGTTCTTC.